This TCR beta chain was sequenced in a study of control samples from healthy donors and cancer patients (TCRdb year 2020). This clone was counted once. Its antigen remains undetermined. Base qualities are missing; no much larger clone stands one base away. CDR1 and CDR2, looked up from the germline V gene, are ENHRY and SYGVKD. From the cysteine through the phenylalanine, the CDR3 covers 15 amino acids. The CDR3 DNA has 45 bases and is translated from base 1. V is cut by 0 bases and J by 7 bases, and the space between the germline ends is 16 bases. The receptor library was made with the immunoSEQ multiplex PCR assay. Held by TCRdb, this immuneACCESS table contains in-frame sequences only and omits some clones. Under half of the omission traces to an unresolved V gene where checked; the cause of the rest is unknown. The sample has approximately 59,000 clones on record, 87% of them singletons. The ten largest clones capture approximately 12% of the sample.

The specimen sequenced was PBMCs. The chain is made from TRBV10-3 and TRBJ2-7, with the D gene possibly TRBD1 or TRBD2, each one fitting 5 bases. The TCR originated in an older woman with lung cancer. The CDR3 sequence is CAISESELLEGEQYF. The DNA sequence is TGTGCCATCAGTGAGTCTGAACTTCTAGAGGGGGAGCAGTACTTC.